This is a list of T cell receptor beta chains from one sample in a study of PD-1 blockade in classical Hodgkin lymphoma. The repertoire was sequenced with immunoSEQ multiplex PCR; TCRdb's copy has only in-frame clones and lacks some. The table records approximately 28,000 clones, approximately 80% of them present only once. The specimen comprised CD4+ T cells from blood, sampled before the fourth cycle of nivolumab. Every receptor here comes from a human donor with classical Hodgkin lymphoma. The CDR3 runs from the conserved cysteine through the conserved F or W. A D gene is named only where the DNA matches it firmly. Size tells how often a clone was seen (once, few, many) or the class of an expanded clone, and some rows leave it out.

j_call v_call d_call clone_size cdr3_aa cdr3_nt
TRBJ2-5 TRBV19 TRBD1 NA CASSRTGRIETQYF TGTGCCAGTAGCAGGACAGGTAGAATCGAGACCCAGTACTTC
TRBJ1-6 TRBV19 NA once CASRALYNSPLHF TGTGCCAGTAGAGCACTCTATAATTCACCCCTCCACTTT
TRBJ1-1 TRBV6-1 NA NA CASSEDRDTEAFF TGTGCCAGCAGTGAAGACAGGGACACTGAAGCTTTCTTT
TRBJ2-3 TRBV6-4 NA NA CASSDSGGPKPQYF TGTGCCAGCAGTGACTCCGGGGGGCCCAAGCCGCAGTATTTT
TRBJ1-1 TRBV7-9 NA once CASSLKVGWDTEAFF TGTGCCAGCAGCTTAAAGGTTGGGTGGGACACTGAAGCTTTCTTT
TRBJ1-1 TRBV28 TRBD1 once CASSTLEQGAQFRKAFF TGTGCCAGCAGTACGTTGGAGCAGGGGGCGCAGTTTCGAAAAGCTTTCTTT
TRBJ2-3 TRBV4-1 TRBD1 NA CASSQERTGDTDTQYF TGCGCCAGCAGCCAAGAAAGGACAGGGGACACAGATACGCAGTATTTT
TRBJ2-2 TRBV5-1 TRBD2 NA CASSGGLAGTGELFF TGCGCCAGCAGCGGGGGACTAGCGGGAACCGGGGAGCTGTTTTTT
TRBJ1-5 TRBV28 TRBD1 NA CASTQGGSNQPQHF TGTGCCAGCACCCAGGGGGGTAGCAATCAGCCCCAGCATTTT
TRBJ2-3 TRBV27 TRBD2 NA CASSGRTSLGADTQYF TGTGCCAGCAGTGGAAGGACTAGCCTCGGTGCAGATACGCAGTATTTT
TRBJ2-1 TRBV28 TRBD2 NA CASSLYSLAGGPYNEQFF TGTGCCAGCAGTTTATACAGTCTAGCGGGAGGGCCGTACAATGAGCAGTTCTTC
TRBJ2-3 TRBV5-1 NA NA CASSSGTDTQYF TGCGCCAGCAGCTCCGGGACAGATACGCAGTATTTT
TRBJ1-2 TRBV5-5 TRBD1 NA CASTQDRVVFSGNGYTF TGTGCCAGCACCCAAGACAGGGTAGTCTTTAGCGGGAATGGCTACACCTTC
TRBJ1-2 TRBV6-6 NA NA CASSFTATYGYTF TGTGCCAGCAGTTTCACAGCCACCTATGGCTACACCTTC
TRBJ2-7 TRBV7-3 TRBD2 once CASSPHPGLANHEQYF TGTGCCAGCAGTCCCCATCCGGGACTAGCCAACCACGAGCAGTACTTC
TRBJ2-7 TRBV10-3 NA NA CAISDRRGSYEQYF TGTGCCATCAGTGATCGCAGGGGCTCCTACGAGCAGTACTTC
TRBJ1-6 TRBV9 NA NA CASSVAGWGNSPLHF TGTGCCAGCAGCGTAGCCGGATGGGGTAATTCACCCCTCCACTTT
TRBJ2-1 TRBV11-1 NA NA CASSSQSSYNEQFF TGTGCCAGCAGCTCCCAAAGCTCCTACAATGAGCAGTTCTTC
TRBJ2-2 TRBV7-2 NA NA CASSLVYRGTGELFF TGTGCCAGCAGCTTAGTTTACCGGGGTACCGGGGAGCTGTTTTTT
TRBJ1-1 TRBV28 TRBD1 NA CASSLVWGKQGDTEAFF TGTGCCAGCAGTTTAGTATGGGGTAAACAGGGGGACACTGAAGCTTTCTTT
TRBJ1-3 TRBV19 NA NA CASHRVPGNTIYF TGTGCCAGTCACAGGGTGCCTGGAAACACCATATATTTT
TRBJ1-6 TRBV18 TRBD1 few CASSPGQRNSPLHF TGTGCCAGCTCACCGGGACAGAGAAATTCACCCCTCCACTTT
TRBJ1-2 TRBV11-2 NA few CASSFLGGYTF TGTGCCAGCAGCTTTTTAGGTGGCTACACCTTC
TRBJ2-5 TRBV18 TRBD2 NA CASSPRVAGEETQYF TGTGCCAGCTCACCCCGGGTAGCGGGAGAAGAGACCCAGTACTTC
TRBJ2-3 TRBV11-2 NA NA CASSLWDFTDTQYF TGTGCCAGCAGCTTATGGGACTTCACAGATACGCAGTATTTT
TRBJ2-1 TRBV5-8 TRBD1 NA CASSFYGTGIYEQFF TGTGCCAGCAGCTTCTACGGGACAGGGATCTATGAGCAGTTCTTC
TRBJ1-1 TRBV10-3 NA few CAISESRLSEAFF TGTGCCATCAGTGAGTCGCGGTTATCAGAAGCTTTCTTT
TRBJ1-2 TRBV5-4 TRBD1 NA CASSLGGPGQGYGYTF TGTGCCAGCAGCTTGGGGGGCCCGGGACAGGGTTATGGCTACACCTTC
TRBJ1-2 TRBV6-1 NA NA CASSERGALNYGYTF TGTGCCAGCAGTGAAAGGGGGGCACTTAACTATGGCTACACCTTC